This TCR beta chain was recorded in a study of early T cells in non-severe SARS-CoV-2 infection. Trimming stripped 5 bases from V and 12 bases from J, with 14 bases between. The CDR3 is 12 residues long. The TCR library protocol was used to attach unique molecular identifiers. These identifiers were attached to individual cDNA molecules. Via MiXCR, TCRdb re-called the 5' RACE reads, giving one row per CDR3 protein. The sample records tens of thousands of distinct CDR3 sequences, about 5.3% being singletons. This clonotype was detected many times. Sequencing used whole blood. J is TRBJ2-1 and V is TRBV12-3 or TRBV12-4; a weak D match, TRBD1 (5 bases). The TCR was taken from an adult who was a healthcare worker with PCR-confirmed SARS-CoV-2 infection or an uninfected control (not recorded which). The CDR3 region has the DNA TGTGCCAGCAGTGCTGACAGTGGCTTGCAGTTCTTC. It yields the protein CASSADSGLQFF.